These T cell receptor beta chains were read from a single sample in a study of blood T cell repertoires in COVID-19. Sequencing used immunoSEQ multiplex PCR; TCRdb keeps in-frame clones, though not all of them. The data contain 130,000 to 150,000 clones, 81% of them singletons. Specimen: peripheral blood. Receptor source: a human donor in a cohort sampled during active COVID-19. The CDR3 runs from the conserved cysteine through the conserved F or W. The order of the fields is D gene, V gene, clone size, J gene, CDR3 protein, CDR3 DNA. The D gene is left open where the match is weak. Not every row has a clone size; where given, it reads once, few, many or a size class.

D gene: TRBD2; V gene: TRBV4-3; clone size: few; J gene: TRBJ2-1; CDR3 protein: CASSLTSGRGADNEQFF; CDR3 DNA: TGCGCCAGCAGCCTTACTAGCGGGAGGGGGGCGGACAATGAGCAGTTCTTC
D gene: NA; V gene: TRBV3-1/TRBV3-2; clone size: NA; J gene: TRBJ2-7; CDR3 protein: CASGQAPYEQYF; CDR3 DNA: TGTGCCAGCGGGCAGGCGCCCTACGAGCAGTACTTC
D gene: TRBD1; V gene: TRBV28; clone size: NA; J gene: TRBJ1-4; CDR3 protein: CASSQQNSGTGGEKLFF; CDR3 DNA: TGTGCCAGCAGTCAACAAAACTCCGGGACAGGAGGGGAAAAACTGTTTTTT
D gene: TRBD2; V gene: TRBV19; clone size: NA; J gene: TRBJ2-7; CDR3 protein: CASSFSSGRAYEQYF; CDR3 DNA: TGTGCCAGTAGTTTCAGTAGCGGGAGGGCCTACGAGCAGTACTTC
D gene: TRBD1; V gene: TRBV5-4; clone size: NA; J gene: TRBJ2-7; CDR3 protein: CASSYGQAYEQYF; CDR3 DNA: TGTGCCAGCAGCTACGGACAGGCCTACGAGCAGTACTTC
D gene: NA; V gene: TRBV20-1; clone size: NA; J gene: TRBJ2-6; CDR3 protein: CSASPPGDGANVLTF; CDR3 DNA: TGCAGTGCTAGTCCACCAGGGGATGGGGCCAACGTCCTGACTTTC
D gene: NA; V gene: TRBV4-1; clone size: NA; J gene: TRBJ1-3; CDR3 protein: CASSPFLSGENTIYF; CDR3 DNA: TGCGCCAGCAGCCCTTTCTTGTCCGGGGAGAACACCATATATTTT
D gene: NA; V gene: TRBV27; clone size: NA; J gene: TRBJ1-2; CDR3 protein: CASSPLGFGQNFYGYTF; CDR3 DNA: TGTGCCAGCAGTCCACTGGGATTTGGACAGAACTTCTATGGCTACACCTTC
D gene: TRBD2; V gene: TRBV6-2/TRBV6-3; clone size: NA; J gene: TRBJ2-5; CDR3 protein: CASSYPIAGVGETQYF; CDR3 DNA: TGTGCCAGCAGTTACCCGATAGCGGGAGTCGGGGAGACCCAGTACTTC
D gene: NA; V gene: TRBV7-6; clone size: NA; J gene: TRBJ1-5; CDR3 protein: CASSLSGNQPQHF; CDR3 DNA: TGTGCCAGCAGCTTATCAGGCAATCAGCCCCAGCATTTT
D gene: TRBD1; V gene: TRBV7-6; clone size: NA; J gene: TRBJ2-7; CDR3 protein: CASSPTGGSFREQYF; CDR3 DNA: TGTGCCAGCAGCCCGACAGGGGGATCGTTTCGTGAGCAGTACTTC
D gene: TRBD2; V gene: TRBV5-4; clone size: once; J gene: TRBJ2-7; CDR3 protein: CASSLALGLAGFSYEQYF; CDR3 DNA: TGTGCCAGCAGCTTGGCTTTGGGACTAGCGGGTTTCTCCTACGAGCAGTACTTC
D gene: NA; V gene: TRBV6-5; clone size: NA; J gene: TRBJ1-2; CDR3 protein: CASSPTENYGYTF; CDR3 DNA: TGTGCCAGCAGCCCGACAGAAAACTATGGCTACACCTTC
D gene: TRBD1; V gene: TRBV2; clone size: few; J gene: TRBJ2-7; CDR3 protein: CASSPGQGVEQYF; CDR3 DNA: TGTGCCAGCAGCCCAGGACAGGGAGTCGAGCAGTACTTC
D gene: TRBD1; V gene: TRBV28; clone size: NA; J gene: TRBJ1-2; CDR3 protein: CASRRDSYYGYTF; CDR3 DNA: TGTGCCAGCAGAAGGGACAGCTACTATGGCTACACCTTC
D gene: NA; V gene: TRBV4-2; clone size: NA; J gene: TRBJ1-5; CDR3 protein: CASSQDRRVHSNQPQHF; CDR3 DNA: TGTGCCAGCAGCCAAGATAGGAGGGTACATAGCAATCAGCCCCAGCATTTT
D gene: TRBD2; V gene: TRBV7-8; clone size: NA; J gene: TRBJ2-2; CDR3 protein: CASSSTSLAGGNTGELFF; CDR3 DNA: TGTGCCAGCAGCTCGACCTCACTAGCGGGAGGGAACACCGGGGAGCTGTTTTTT
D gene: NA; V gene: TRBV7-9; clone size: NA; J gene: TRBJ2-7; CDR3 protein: CASSWGYRVGYSYEQYF; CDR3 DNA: TGTGCCAGCAGCTGGGGTTACAGGGTGGGCTACTCCTACGAGCAGTACTTC
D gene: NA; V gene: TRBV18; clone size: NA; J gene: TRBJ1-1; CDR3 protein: CASSPETVNTEAFF; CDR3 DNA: TGTGCCAGCTCACCGGAGACAGTGAACACTGAAGCTTTCTTT
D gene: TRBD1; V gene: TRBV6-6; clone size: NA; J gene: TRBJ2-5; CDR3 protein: CASSGGTGVETQYF; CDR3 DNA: TGTGCCAGCAGTGGAGGGACAGGGGTGGAGACCCAGTACTTC
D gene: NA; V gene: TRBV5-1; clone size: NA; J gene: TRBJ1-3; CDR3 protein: CASSLDPGDAGNTIYF; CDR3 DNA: TGCGCCAGCAGCTTAGACCCAGGGGACGCTGGAAACACCATATATTTT
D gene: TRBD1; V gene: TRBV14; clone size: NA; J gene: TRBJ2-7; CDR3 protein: CASSHEGAIYEQYF; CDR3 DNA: TGTGCCAGCAGCCATGAGGGGGCGATCTACGAGCAGTACTTC
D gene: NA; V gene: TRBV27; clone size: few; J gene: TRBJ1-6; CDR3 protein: CASSQSHNNSPLHF; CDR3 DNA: TGTGCCAGCAGTCAAAGCCATAATAATTCACCCCTCCACTTT
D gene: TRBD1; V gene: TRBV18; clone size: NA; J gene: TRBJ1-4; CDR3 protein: CASSRDRGKNSNEKLFF; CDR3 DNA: TGTGCCAGCTCACGGGACAGGGGAAAAAACTCTAATGAAAAACTGTTTTTT
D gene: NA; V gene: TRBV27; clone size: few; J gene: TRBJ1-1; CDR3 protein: CATRGRGGMNTEAFF; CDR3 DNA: TGTGCCACCAGGGGCCGGGGTGGAATGAACACTGAAGCTTTCTTT
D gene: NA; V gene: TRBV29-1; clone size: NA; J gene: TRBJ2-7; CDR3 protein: CSVGGQGGSYEQYF; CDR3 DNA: TGCAGCGTTGGAGGGCAGGGGGGTTCCTACGAGCAGTACTTC
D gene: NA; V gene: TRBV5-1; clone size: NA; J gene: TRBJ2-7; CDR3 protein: CASSPQGSYEQYF; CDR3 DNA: TGCGCCAGCAGCCCTCAGGGCTCCTACGAGCAGTACTTC
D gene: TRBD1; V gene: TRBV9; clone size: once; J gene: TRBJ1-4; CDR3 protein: CASSGDSGRRKLFF; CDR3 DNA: TGTGCCAGCAGCGGGGACAGCGGGCGTAGAAAACTGTTTTTT
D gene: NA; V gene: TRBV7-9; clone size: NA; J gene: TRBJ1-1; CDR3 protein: CASSSAVAEAFF; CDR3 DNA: TGTGCCAGCAGCTCCGCGGTTGCTGAAGCTTTCTTT
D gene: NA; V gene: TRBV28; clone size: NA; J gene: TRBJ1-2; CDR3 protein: CASSPSGTEGNYGYTF; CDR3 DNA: TGTGCCAGCAGTCCTTCGGGGACGGAGGGCAACTATGGCTACACCTTC
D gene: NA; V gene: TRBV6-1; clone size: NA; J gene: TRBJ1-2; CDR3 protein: CASSDGNYGYTF; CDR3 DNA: TGTGCCAGCAGTGACGGTAACTATGGCTACACCTTC
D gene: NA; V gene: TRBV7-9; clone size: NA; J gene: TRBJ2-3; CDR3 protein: CASSFWTGTDTQYF; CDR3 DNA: TGTGCCAGCAGCTTCTGGACAGGCACAGATACGCAGTATTTT
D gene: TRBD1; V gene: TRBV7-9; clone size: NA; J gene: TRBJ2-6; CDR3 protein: CASSSNRGKAGANVLTF; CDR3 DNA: TGTGCCAGCAGCTCTAACAGGGGGAAGGCTGGGGCCAACGTCCTGACTTTC
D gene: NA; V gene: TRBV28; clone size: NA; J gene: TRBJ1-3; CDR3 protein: CASSAYPNRDSGNTIYF; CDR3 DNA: TGTGCCAGCAGTGCCTACCCAAACAGGGACTCTGGAAACACCATATATTTT
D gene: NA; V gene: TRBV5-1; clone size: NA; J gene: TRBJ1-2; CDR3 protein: CASKPGVGRDYGYTF; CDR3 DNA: TGCGCCAGCAAACCCGGAGTGGGGCGCGACTATGGCTACACCTTC
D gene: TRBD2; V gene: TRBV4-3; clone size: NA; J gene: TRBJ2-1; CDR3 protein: CASRRRGASGSLYNEQFF; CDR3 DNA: TGCGCCAGCCGCCGCCGGGGGGCTAGCGGGAGCTTGTACAATGAGCAGTTCTTC
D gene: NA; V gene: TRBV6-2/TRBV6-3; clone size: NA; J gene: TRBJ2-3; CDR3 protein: CASSQSLVAYF; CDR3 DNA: TGTGCCAGCAGTCAATCCCTAGTGGCCTATTTT
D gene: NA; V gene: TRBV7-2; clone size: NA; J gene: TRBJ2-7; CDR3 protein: CASSHRSDYEQYF; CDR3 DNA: TGTGCCAGCAGCCACAGGTCCGACTACGAGCAGTACTTC
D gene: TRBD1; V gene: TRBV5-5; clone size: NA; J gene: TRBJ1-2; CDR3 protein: CASSFRDRVGYTF; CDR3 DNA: TGTGCCAGCAGCTTCCGGGACAGGGTTGGCTACACCTTC
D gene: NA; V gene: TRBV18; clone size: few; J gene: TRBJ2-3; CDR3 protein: CASSRQAGTRDTQYF; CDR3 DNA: TGTGCCAGCTCGCGGCAAGCGGGTACGAGAGATACGCAGTATTTT
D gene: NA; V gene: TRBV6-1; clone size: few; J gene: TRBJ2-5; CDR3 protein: CASSEMRGSETQYF; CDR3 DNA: TGTGCCAGCAGTGAAATGAGGGGGTCGGAGACCCAGTACTTC
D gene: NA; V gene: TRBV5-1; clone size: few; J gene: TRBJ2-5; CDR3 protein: CASSLDYQETQYF; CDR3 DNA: TGCGCCAGCAGCTTGGACTATCAAGAGACCCAGTACTTC
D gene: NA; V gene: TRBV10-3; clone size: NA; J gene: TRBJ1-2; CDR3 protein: CAISVNSNYGYTF; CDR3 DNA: TGTGCCATCAGTGTTAATTCTAACTATGGCTACACCTTC
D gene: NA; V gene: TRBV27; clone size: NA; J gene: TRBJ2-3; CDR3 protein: CASSLDSNTQYF; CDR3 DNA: TGTGCCAGCAGTTTGGACAGCAATACGCAGTATTTT
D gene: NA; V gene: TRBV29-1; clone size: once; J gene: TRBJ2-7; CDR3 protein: CSVLSSLQSSYEQYF; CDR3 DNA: TGCAGCGTTCTCTCCTCCTTACAAAGCTCCTACGAGCAGTACTTC
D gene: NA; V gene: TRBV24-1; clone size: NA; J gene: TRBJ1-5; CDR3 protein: CATSESGSGNQPQHF; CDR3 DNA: TGTGCCACCAGTGAGTCAGGGTCGGGCAATCAGCCCCAGCATTTT
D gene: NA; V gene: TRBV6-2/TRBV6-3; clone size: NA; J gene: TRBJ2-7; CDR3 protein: CASSYADSRYEQYF; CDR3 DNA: TGTGCCAGCAGTTACGCAGACAGTCGCTACGAGCAGTACTTC
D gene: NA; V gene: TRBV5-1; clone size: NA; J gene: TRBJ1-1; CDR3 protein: CASRGDMNTEAFF; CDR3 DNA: TGCGCCAGCAGGGGGGACATGAACACTGAAGCTTTCTTT
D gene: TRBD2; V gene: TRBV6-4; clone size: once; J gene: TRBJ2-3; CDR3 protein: CASRPALGTTYSTDTQYF; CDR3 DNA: TGTGCCAGCAGGCCCGCTCTCGGGACTACGTATAGCACAGATACGCAGTATTTT
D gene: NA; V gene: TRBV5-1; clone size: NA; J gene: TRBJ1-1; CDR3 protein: CASSLSGGVLEAFF; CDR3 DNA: TGCGCCAGCAGCTTGAGCGGCGGCGTACTTGAAGCTTTCTTT
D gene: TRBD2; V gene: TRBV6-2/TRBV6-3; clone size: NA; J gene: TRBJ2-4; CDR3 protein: CASSGTSDKNIQYF; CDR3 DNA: TGTGCCAGCAGCGGGACTAGCGATAAAAACATTCAGTACTTC
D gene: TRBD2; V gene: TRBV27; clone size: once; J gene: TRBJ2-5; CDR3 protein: CASSARLAGGVTETQYF; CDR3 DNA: TGTGCCAGCAGTGCCCGCCTAGCGGGAGGGGTGACGGAGACCCAGTACTTC
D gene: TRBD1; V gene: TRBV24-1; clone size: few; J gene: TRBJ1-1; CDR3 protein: CATSDDRAGSPTEAFF; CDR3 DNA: TGTGCCACCAGTGATGACAGGGCCGGTTCTCCCACTGAAGCTTTCTTT
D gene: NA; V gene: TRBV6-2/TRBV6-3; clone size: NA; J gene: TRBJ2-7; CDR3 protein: CASSYSITSSYEQYF; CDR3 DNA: TGTGCCAGCAGTTACTCGATCACCAGCTCCTACGAGCAGTACTTC
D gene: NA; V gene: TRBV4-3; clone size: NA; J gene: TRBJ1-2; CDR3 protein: CASSPDSLTYGYTF; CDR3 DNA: TGCGCCAGCAGCCCGGACAGTCTCACCTATGGCTACACCTTC
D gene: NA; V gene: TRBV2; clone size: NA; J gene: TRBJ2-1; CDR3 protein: CASSDRVTSAFREQFF; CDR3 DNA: TGTGCCAGCAGTGACAGGGTCACATCGGCGTTTCGTGAGCAGTTCTTC
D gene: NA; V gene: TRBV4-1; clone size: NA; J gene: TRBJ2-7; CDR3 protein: CASSTQGGEQYF; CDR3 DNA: TGCGCCAGCAGCACGCAGGGGGGCGAGCAGTACTTC